Detailed here is one T cell receptor beta chain. V was shortened by 2 bases and J by 2 bases, with 9 bases between the two germline ends. The germline gives CDR1 SGHTA, CDR2 FQGTGA. The CDR3 spans 14 residues. This record comes from a study of cytomegalovirus exposure and HLA in healthy donors. Amplification used 60 Vbeta primers and 13 Jbeta primers. The method was immunoSEQ multiplex PCR; TCRdb's version includes in-frame clones alone and lacks a portion of them. The sample's table shows about 96,000 clones. The sequencing sample was made of PBMCs. This receptor was identified in a young woman in good health and CMV-seronegative. This chain links TRBV7-3 with TRBJ1-1, with D hard to call. The CDR3 DNA is TGTGCCAGCAGCTTACAACCGAGAAACACTGAAGCTTTCTTT. Translation: CASSLQPRNTEAFF.